Listed here is a single T cell receptor (beta chain). The RNA input was roughly 0.45 to 1 ug, and it was reverse transcribed with random hexamers. With immunoSEQ multiplex PCR, TCR beta CDR3 was amplified across 54 Vbeta and 13 Jbeta. In TCRdb, the immunoSEQ multiplex PCR reads were re-called with MiXCR into one record per CDR3 protein. The profile covers some 260,000 distinct CDR3 sequences, with around 84% appearing a single time and around 0.11% taken by the ten largest. These data are taken from a study of CD8 T cells in Susac syndrome. The CDR3 has 13 amino acids. Trimming left V 5 bases short and J 6 bases short, with 11 bases between.

The chain recombines TRBV12-3 or TRBV12-4 with TRBJ2-1; D is unresolved. The TCR was taken from a human donor with multiple sclerosis. Sequenced material: CD8+ T cells from PBMCs. The CDR3 bases are TGTGCCAGCAGTCTGGGAAAGGTCAATGAGCAGTTCTTC. It yields the protein CASSLGKVNEQFF.